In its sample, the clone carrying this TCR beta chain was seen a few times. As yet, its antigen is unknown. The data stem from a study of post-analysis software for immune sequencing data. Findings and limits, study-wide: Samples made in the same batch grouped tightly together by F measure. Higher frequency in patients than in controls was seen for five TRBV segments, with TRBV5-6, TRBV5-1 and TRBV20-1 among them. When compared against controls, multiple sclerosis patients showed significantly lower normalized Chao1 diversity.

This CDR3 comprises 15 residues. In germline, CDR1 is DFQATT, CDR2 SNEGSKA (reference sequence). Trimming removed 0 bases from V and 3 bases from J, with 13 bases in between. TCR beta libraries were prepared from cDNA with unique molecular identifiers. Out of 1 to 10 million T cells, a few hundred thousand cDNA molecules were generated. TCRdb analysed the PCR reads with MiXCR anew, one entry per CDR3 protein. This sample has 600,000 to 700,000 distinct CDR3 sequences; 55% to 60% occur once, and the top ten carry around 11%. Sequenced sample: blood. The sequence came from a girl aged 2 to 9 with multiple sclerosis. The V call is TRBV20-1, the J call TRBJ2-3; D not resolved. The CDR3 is CSARDSRERTDTQYF. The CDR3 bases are TGCAGTGCTAGAGACTCGCGAGAAAGGACAGATACGCAGTATTTT.